This entry lists 7 T cell receptor beta chains sequenced from one sample in a study of response to subunit inactivated influenza vaccine. TCRdb re-derived calls from the RT-PCR reads in MiXCR, one entry per CDR3 protein. The profile shows 600,000 to 850,000 distinct CDR3 sequences, about 15% of them singletons. The starting material was PBMCs from blood, obtained roughly 15 days before vaccination. The receptors were sampled from a man aged 45 to 65 who received an inactivated influenza vaccine.

This clonotype was recorded only once. The chain recombines TRBV4-3 with TRBJ2-1; 9 bases fit TRBD2. Trimming took 0 bases from V and 8 from J; bases not matched to a gene: 11. Germline V gives CDR1 LGHNA, CDR2 YSLEER. CDR3 length equals 17 residues. In nucleotides, the CDR3 is TGCGCCAGCAGCCAAGATGGGGGTAGCGGGAGAGGCGATGAGCAGTTCTTC. It is translated as CASSQDGGSGRGDEQFF.

This clonotype was detected a few times. V and J are TRBV10-3 and TRBJ2-5; D is undetermined. The CDR3 contains 13 residues. With 5 bases removed from V and 1 base from J, the gap between germline ends came to 8 bases. Germline V lookup: CDR1 ENHRY, CDR2 SYGVKD. DNA of the CDR3: TGTGCCATCAGTCCCGCAGGCCAAGAGACCCAGTACTTC. Residues: CAISPAGQETQYF.

This chain connects TRBV5-1 to TRBJ2-1; TRBD2 aligns across 10 bases. The length of the CDR3 is 14 residues. Losses at the gene ends were 5 bases for V and 9 bases for J; bases not matched to a gene: 8. Germline lookup yields CDR1 SGHRS and CDR2 YFSETQ. CDR3 sequence: CASRSSGSVGEQFF. CDR3 coding DNA: TGCGCCAGCAGATCTAGCGGGAGTGTAGGTGAGCAGTTCTTC.

The chain couples TRBV6-1 to TRBJ2-3; 9 bases align to TRBD2. Germline-derived CDR1 and CDR2 are MNHNS and SASEGT. This CDR3 region has 13 residues. J was trimmed by 5 bases and V by 6 bases; bases with no gene match: 3. CDR3: CASRRGGEDTQYF. The CDR3 nucleotides are TGTGCCAGCAGGCGGGGGGGCGAAGATACGCAGTATTTT.

This clonotype was observed at least ten times. This rearrangement joins TRBV7-8 to TRBJ2-1; perhaps D is TRBD1 or TRBD2 (6 bases each). Trimming left V 5 bases short and J 0 bases short, with 11 bases between. CDR3 size: 15 residues. CDR1 and CDR2 from the germline V gene are SGHVS and FQNEAQ. CDR3 sequence: CASSGGQGSYNEQFF. DNA of the CDR3: TGTGCCAGCAGCGGGGGGCAAGGCTCCTACAATGAGCAGTTCTTC.

V and J are TRBV7-9 and TRBJ2-5, with a weak D call TRBD2 (5 bases). Trimming removed 4 bases from V and 4 bases from J, with 13 bases in between. Germline V CDR1 and CDR2: SEHNR, FQNEAQ (reference sequence). The CDR3 covers 14 residues. The chain's CDR3 is CASSSLGATETQYF. The CDR3, as DNA: TGTGCCAGCAGCTCCCTGGGAGCGACAGAGACCCAGTACTTC. The full variable domain, in which reference TRBV7-9 and TRBJ2-5 provide the parts outside the CDR3, is DTGVSQNPRHKITKRGQNVTFRCDPISEHNRLYWYRQTLGQGPEFLTYFQNEAQLEKSRLLSDRFSAERPKGSFSTLEIQRTEQGDSAMYLCASSSLGATETQYFGPGTRLLVL.

J is TRBJ2-5 and V is TRBV5-1; TRBD1 matches at 7 bases. Germline CDR1 SGHRS, CDR2 YFSETQ. The CDR3 sequence is 15 residues long. V gave up 3 bases and J gave up 0 bases; unmatched junction bases: 5. DNA of the CDR3: TGCGCCAGCAGCTCGGGGACAGACTACCAAGAGACCCAGTACTTC. Translating gives CASSSGTDYQETQYF.